This entry describes one T cell receptor (beta chain). The target antigen is unknown. The data are from a study of vaccination and CD4 T cells after COVID-19. Study context: Investigators took post-vaccine samples a median 72 days after dose two, within a range of 14 to 241. In culture, cells were exposed to overlapping spike peptides from SARS-CoV-2, HCoV-NL63, HCoV-OC43 and HCoV-229E.

The CDR3 is 13 residues long. V was clipped by 3 bases and J by 0 bases, with 6 bases between them. Regarding treatment: roughly ten-day PBMC culture with coronavirus spike peptide pools or control peptides (ViraFEST assay). An Oncomine TCR Beta short-read assay was used to sequence the DNA from cultured CD4+ T cells. Using the QIAamp micro DNA kit, genomic DNA was extracted from the CD4+ T cells that had been cultured. From the PCR reads, TCRdb called clonotypes with MiXCR, one entry per CDR3 protein. The profile shows about 15,000 distinct CDR3 sequences, 50% to 65% of them singletons. The sample here was CD4+ T cells from blood, cultured in vitro, taken before SARS-CoV-2 vaccination. The rearrangement uses TRBV12-3 or TRBV12-4 and TRBJ2-7; D is unclear. The receptor comes from a human donor who had recovered from COVID-19. The CDR3 region has the DNA TGTGCCAGCAGTTTCACCAGCTCCTACGAGCAGTACTTC. Translated, it gives CASSFTSSYEQYF.